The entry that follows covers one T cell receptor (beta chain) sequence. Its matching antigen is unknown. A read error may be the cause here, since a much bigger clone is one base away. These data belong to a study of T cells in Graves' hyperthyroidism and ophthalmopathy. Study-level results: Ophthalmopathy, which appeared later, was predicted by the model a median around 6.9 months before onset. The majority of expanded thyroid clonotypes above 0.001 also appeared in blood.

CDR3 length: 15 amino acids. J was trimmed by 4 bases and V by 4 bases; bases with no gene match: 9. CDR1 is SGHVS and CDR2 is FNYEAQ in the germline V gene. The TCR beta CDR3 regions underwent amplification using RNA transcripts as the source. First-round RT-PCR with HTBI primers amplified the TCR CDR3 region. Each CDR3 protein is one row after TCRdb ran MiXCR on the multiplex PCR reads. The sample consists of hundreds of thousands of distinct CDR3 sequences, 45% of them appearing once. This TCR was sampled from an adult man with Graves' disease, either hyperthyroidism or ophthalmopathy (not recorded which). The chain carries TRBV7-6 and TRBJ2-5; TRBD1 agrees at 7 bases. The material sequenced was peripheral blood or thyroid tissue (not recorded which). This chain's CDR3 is CASSSPGTEGETQYF. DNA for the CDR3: TGTGCCAGCAGCTCCCCAGGGACAGAGGGAGAGACCCAGTACTTC. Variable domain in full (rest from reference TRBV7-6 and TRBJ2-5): GAGVSQSPRYKVTKRGQDVALRCDPISGHVSLYWYRQALGQGPEFLTYFNYEAQQDKSGLPNDRFSAERPEGSISTLTIQRTEQRDSAMYRCASSSPGTEGETQYFGPGTRLLVL.